This T cell receptor beta chain was observed in a study of T cell responses to AZD1222 COVID-19 vaccine (dated by TCRdb to the early 2020s). For the wider study: AZD1222 recipients whose second dose came at about 4 weeks and those whose second dose came at about 12 weeks were combined into one group, since spike-specific TCR depth and breadth did not differ between the two schedules. Trial participants were enrolled by age into subgroups of 18-55, 56-69 and 70-plus years, and roughly 150, 30 and 60 TCR-sequenced participants, respectively, were included in these subgroups. TCR sequencing covered some 240 trial participants: 200 to 210 given two doses of AZD1222 and about 26 given two doses of MenACWY control vaccine.

Overall results and qualifications from the work: After two AZD1222 doses, spike-specific TCR breadth and depth were significantly higher than at day 0 and than in MenACWY recipients. The whole spike protein was spanned by vaccine-associated CD4 TCRs, and dominant responses were seen in regions 160-218 and 743-854. No day 14 peak-response samples were available, so repertoires were characterized only after the peak T cell response. The 56-69-year group was small, and its depth increase did not reach significance, likely because of low power. Most participants were white British and females outnumbered males, and the authors suggested that clonal diversity may have been underestimated. Conclusions about previously exposed vaccinees are limited because only six or seven AZD1222 recipients were SARS-CoV-2 seropositive at baseline. Nearly half of unique spike-specific TCRs reportedly recognized epitopes outside regions mutated in the B.1.351 and B.1.1.7 variants.

In light of the paper, this sample's time point label describes: baseline before first vaccination. The vaccinee samples were drawn from two UK trials, COV001 and COV002, one of which was a single-blind randomized controlled phase 2/3 trial testing AZD1222 (ChAdOx1 nCoV-19) in healthy adults. For TCRbeta chain sequencing, PBMC samples were collected from trial participants at day 0 and at day 28 after the second dose. The CDR3 regions of human TCRbeta chains were analyzed by immunosequencing. In the original analysis: TCRs in the repertoires were compared against a reference library of SARS-CoV-2-specific TCRs that had been generated with the MIRA antigen-specificity platform. Breadth was defined as the fraction of unique TCRs that were SARS-CoV-2-associated, and depth was defined as the fraction of total T cells that were SARS-CoV-2-associated. Using the MIRA data, each spike-specific TCR was assigned both to the spike region to which the TCR was reactive and to a CD4 or CD8 class. Log10-transformed breadth and depth values were compared by one-way ANOVA with Sidak's multiple comparisons tests. TCRdb re-hosts the immuneACCESS table, in-frame sequences only. Its copies lack some clones; in the studies checked, an unresolved V gene accounts for under half of them, and the cause for the rest is not known. Clonal size and the V and J genes are those of that table, whereas D and trimming came from the DNA. The sample has approximately 150,000 clones on record, around 87% of them singletons. Of the sample, 1.6% falls within the top ten clones.

V is cut back by 6 bases and J by 4 bases, with 3 bases in the junction unmatched. Based on the germline V gene (reference sequence), the CDR1 and CDR2 sequences are LNHDA and SQIVND. The CDR3 has 14 amino acids, counting the end cysteine and phenylalanine. The only DNA kept is the CDR3, 42 bases in frame from the first base. On this clone: The antigen it binds to is not known. No base quality values were provided; no much bigger clone lies one nucleotide off.

Recombination joined TRBV19 with TRBJ2-2; 9 bases in the junction line up with TRBD2. The receptor's source is an adult in good health. The source material was peripheral blood, sampled on day 0 of AZD1222 vaccination. DNA sequence: TGTGCCAGTAGCTCAGCGGGGGGCACCGGGGAGCTGTTTTTT. Translated, it reads CASSSAGGTGELFF.